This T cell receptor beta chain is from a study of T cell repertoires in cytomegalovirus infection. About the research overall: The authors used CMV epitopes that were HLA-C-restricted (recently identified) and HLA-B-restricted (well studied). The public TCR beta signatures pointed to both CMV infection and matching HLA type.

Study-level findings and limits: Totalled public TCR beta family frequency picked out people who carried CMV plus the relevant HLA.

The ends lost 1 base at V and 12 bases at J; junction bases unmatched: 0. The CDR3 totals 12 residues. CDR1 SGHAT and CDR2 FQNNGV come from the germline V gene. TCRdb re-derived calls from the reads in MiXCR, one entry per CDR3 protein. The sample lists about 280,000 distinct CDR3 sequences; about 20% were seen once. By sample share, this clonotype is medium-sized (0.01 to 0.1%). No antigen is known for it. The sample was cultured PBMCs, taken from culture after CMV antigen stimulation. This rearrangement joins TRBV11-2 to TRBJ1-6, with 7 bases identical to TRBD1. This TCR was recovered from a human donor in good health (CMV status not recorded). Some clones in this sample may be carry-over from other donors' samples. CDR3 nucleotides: TGTGCCAGCAGCTTAGGACAGGGACCCCTCCACTTT. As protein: CASSLGQGPLHF.